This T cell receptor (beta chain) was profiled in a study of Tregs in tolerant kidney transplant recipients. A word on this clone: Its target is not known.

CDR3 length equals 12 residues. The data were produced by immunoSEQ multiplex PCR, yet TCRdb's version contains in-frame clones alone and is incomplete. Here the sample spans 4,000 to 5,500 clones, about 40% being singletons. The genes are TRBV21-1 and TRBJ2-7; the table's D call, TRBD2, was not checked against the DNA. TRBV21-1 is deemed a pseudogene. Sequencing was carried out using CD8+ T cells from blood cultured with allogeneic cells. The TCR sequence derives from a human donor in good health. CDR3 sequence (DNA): TGTGCTCCCTTTAGCGGGAGTTACGAGCAGTACTTC. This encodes CAPFSGSYEQYF.